The clone carrying this T cell receptor beta chain was picked up a small number of times. Its antigen is unknown. This sample stems from a study of beta chain features in type 1 diabetes. Findings and limits, study-wide: Junctions at VDJ sites from type 1 diabetes patients had fewer insertions and more deletions. Researchers report that Type 1 diabetes patients had moderately but significantly shorter TCRB CDR3s across all four CD4+ subsets.

Reverse transcription of all isolated RNA meant that expressed TCRB transcripts were sequenced. Measured with immunoSEQ multiplex PCR; TCRdb has only the in-frame clones, and not every one. Among approximately 600,000 clones listed, 12% were seen once. The source material was naive CD4+ T cells from blood. The source of this sequence is a man under 40 with type 1 diabetes.

The CDR3 DNA reads as TGTGCCAGCAGCAAGGGACAGGGATCCTACAATGAGCAGTTCTTC. The encoded protein is CASSKGQGSYNEQFF. The V gene is TRBV11-3, the J gene TRBJ2-1, with 9 bases matching TRBD1. The CDR3 is made up of 15 amino acids. The V gene's germline CDR1 is SGHNT and CDR2 YENEEA. Unmatched junction bases numbered 3, after V lost 5 bases and J lost 1 base.